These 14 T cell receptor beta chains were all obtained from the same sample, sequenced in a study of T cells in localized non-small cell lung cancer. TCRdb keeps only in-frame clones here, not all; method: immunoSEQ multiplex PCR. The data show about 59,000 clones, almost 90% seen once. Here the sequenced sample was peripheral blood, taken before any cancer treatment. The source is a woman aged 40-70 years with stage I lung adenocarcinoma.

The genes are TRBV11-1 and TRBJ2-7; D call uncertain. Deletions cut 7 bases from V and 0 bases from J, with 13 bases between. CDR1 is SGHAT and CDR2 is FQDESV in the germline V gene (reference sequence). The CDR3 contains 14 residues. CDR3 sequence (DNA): TGTGCCAGCACCCTTAGCTTCAGCTCCTACGAGCAGTACTTC. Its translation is CASTLSFSSYEQYF. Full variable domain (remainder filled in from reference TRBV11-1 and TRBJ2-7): EAEVAQSPRYKITEKSQAVAFWCDPISGHATLYWYRQILGQGPELLVQFQDESVVDDSQLPKDRFSAERLKGVDSTLKIQPAELGDSAMYLCASTLSFSSYEQYFGPGTRLTVT.

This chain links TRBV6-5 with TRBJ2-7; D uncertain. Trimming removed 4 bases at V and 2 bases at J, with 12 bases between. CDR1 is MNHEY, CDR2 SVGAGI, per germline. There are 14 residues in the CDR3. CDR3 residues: CASSSVWVPYEQYF. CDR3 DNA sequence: TGTGCCAGCAGTTCCGTATGGGTTCCCTACGAGCAGTACTTC.

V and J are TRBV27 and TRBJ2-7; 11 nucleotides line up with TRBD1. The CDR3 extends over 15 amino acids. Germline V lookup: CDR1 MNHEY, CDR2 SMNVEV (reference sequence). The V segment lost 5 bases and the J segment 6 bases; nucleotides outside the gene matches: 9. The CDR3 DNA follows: TGTGCCAGCAGTCGCCGGACAGGGGGCTTGAGCGAGCAGTACTTC. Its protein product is CASSRRTGGLSEQYF.

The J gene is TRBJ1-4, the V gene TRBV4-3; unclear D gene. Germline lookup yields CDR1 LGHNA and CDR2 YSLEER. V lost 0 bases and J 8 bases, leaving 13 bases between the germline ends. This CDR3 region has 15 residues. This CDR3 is CASSQEDRFGEKLFF. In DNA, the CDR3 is TGCGCCAGCAGCCAAGAAGACCGGTTCGGGGAAAAACTGTTTTTT.

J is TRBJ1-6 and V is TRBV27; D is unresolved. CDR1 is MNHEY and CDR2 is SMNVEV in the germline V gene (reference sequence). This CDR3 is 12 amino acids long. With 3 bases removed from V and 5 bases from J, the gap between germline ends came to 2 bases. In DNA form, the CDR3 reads TGTGCCAGCAGTTTCAATAATTCACCCCTCCACTTT. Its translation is CASSFNNSPLHF.

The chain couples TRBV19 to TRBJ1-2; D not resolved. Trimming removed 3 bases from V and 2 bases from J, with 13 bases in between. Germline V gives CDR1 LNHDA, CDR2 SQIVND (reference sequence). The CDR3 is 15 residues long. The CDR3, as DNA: TGTGCCAGTAGTATGAGCAGCATGGGAAACTATGGCTACACCTTC. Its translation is CASSMSSMGNYGYTF.

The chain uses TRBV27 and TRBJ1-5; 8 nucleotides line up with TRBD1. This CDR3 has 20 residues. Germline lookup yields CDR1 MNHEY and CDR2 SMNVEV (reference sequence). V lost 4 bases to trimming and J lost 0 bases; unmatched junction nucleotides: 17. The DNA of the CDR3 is TGTGCCAGCAGTTCCCAACCTTGGACAGGGAGGGGGGATAGCAATCAGCCCCAGCATTTT. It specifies CASSSQPWTGRGDSNQPQHF.

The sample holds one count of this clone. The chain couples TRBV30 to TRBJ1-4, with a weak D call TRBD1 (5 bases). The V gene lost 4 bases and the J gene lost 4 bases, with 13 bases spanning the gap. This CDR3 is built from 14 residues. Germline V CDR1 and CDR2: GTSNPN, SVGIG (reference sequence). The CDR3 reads CAWTSGYLNEKLFF. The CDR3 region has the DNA TGTGCCTGGACTTCAGGGTACCTTAATGAAAAACTGTTTTTT.

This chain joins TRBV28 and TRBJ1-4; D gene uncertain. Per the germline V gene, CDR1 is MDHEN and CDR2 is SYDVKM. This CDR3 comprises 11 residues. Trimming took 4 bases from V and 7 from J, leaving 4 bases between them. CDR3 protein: CASSSGEKLFF. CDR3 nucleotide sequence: TGTGCCAGCAGTTCCGGTGAAAAACTGTTTTTT.

The CDR3 coding sequence is TGTGCCAGCAGCCCCTCTCCCCCCTACGAGCAGTACTTC. Protein sequence: CASSPSPPYEQYF. The chain joins TRBV6-5 to TRBJ2-7, with unresolved D. The V end lost 6 bases, the J end lost 2 bases, and 11 bases lay between the germline ends. This CDR3 contains 13 residues. The V gene's germline CDR1 is MNHEY and CDR2 SVGAGI.

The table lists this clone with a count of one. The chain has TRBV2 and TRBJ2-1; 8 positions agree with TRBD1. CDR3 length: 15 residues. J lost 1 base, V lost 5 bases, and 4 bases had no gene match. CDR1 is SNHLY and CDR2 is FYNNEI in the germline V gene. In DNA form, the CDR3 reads TGTGCCAGCAGTACCGGGACAGGATCCTACAATGAGCAGTTCTTC. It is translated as CASSTGTGSYNEQFF.

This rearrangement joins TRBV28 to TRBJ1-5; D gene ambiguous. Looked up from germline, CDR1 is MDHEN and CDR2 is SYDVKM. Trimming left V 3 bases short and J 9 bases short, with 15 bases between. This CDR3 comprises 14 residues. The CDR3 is CASSLQRLMGPQHF. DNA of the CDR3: TGTGCCAGCAGTTTGCAGCGGTTAATGGGGCCCCAGCATTTT.

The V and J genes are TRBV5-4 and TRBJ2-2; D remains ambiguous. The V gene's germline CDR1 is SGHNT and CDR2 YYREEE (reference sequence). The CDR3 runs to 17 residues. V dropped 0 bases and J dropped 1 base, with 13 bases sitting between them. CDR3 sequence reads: CASSLGMRTMNTGELFF. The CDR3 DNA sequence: TGTGCCAGCAGCTTGGGTATGAGGACGATGAACACCGGGGAGCTGTTTTTT.

The CDR3 nucleotides are TGTGCCAGTATTAGAGCGGGGGATAACACCGGGGAGCTGTTTTTT. It specifies CASIRAGDNTGELFF. The rearrangement joins TRBV19 to TRBJ2-2; 8 positions match TRBD2. V lost 7 bases to trimming and J lost 2 bases; unmatched junction nucleotides: 6. The CDR3 contains 15 residues. Germline CDR1 and CDR2: LNHDA and SQIVND (reference sequence).